This TCR beta chain was found in a study of post-analysis software for immune sequencing data. Study details: Several disease courses (relapsing-remitting, secondary progressive and progressive-relapsing) of multiple sclerosis were included. Study-level points and caveats: Among multiple sclerosis patients, normalized Chao1 diversity was significantly below that of controls. Among 5 or 6 TRBV segments more frequent in patients than controls were TRBV5-6, TRBV5-1 and TRBV20-1.

The library was made from cDNA and included unique molecular identifiers. It was from roughly 1 to 10 million T cells that some 460,000 cDNA molecules came. A single record per CDR3 protein comes from TCRdb applying MiXCR to the PCR reads. The data contain about 160,000 distinct CDR3 sequences, about 37% of them seen just once; the ten biggest clones take up under 30%. Trimming pared 0 bases from V and 9 bases from J, leaving 16 bases between. The CDR3 consists of 14 residues. Germline lookup yields CDR1 DFQATT and CDR2 SNEGSKA (reference sequence). This clonotype has just a few counts. Its antigen remains unidentified.

The TCR comes from a girl aged 5 to 17 with multiple sclerosis. The sample in question was blood, obtained after autologous hematopoietic stem cell transplantation. V and J are TRBV20-1 and TRBJ2-3, with TRBD1 as a possible D gene (6 bases). The CDR3 bases are TGCAGTGCTAGAGAGCAGGGGCCCTTGGGCACGCAGTATTTT. This sequence encodes CSAREQGPLGTQYF.